The rows below give T cell receptor beta chains drawn from one sample of a study of T cell responses to AZD1222 COVID-19 vaccine. Only in-frame clones appear in the TCRdb table, and some are missing; sequencing was by immunoSEQ multiplex PCR. The sample includes fewer than 50,000 clones, roughly 77% of them seen just once. Material: peripheral blood, obtained 28 days after the second dose of the MenACWY control vaccine. These receptors were taken from an adult who received the MenACWY meningococcal vaccine as a control. Each CDR3 is given with its conserved first and last residue. D genes are given only for firm matches. Clone size, where shown, is once, few, many, or a class for clones that have expanded.

D gene: -; J gene: TRBJ2-5; V gene: TRBV5-1; clone size: few; CDR3 DNA: TGCGCCAGCAGCTTTTCCGGGGCCCAAGAGACCCAGTACTTC; CDR3 protein: CASSFSGAQETQYF
D gene: -; J gene: TRBJ2-3; V gene: TRBV4-2; clone size: -; CDR3 DNA: TGTGCCAGCAGCCAAGATAGGTTGGTAGCGGACACAGATACGCAGTATTTT; CDR3 protein: CASSQDRLVADTDTQYF
D gene: -; J gene: TRBJ1-2; V gene: TRBV12-3/TRBV12-4; clone size: -; CDR3 DNA: TGTGCCAGCAGCGACAGGACTAATGGCTACACCTTC; CDR3 protein: CASSDRTNGYTF